Given below is one T cell receptor (beta chain) in context. Antigen specificity is unknown. These data belong to a study of identical twins. Study-wide results and limits: Twins showed weaker excess sharing in their beta out-of-frame sequences. The study found excess low generation probability among twin-shared out-of-frame alpha sequences. Compared with models, monozygotic twins showed more out-of-frame TCR alpha sharing.

TCRdb independently ran MiXCR on the 5' RACE reads; one entry per CDR3 protein. Altogether some 320,000 distinct CDR3 sequences are present, around 12% being singletons, with the ten largest covering just over 7%. These data were also reused for a study on yellow fever vaccine responses in identical twins.

Input material: CD8+ T cells sorted from blood. The origin of this receptor is a woman in her late teens or twenties in good health.

The CDR3 DNA reads as TGTGCCAGCAGCACCCGGCGGGAGCGAAGCTCCTACGAGCAGTACTTC. Translated: CASSTRRERSSYEQYF. The rearrangement uses TRBV11-3 and TRBJ2-7; 7 positions agree with TRBD2. The CDR3 contains 16 residues. Germline V gene sequence: CDR1 SGHNT, CDR2 YENEEA. V trimming: 5 bases; J trimming: 0 bases; junction bases outside the gene matches: 10.